This TCR beta chain originates from a study of blood T cells in healthy people across ages. General study findings and limits: Strongly correlated with naive T cell percentage was TCR beta diversity. While age rose, TCR beta diversity per million T cells dropped in a roughly linear way.

Peripheral blood samples of about 10 milliliters were drawn from each donor. With a J-beta primer mix and a sample-barcoded 5' primer, a second PCR ran roughly 6 to 11 cycles. From the 5' RACE reads, TCRdb called clonotypes with MiXCR, one entry per CDR3 protein. The sample contains hundreds of thousands of distinct CDR3 sequences, roughly 64% of which appear only once. Comments on this clonotype: Its antigen is currently unknown.

The germline CDR1 and CDR2 sequences are KGHSH and LQKENI. The CDR3 is 17 amino acids. The ends lost 5 bases at V and 0 bases at J; junction bases unmatched: 9. The TCR originated in a man aged 30 to 45 in good health. The sequenced material came from blood. This chain joins TRBV18 and TRBJ2-7, with 11 bases lining up with TRBD2. The CDR3 reads CASSSTSGSLSSYEQYF. The DNA of the CDR3 is TGTGCCAGCTCATCTACTAGCGGGAGTCTATCCTCCTACGAGCAGTACTTC. The full variable domain, its missing parts supplied by reference TRBV18 and TRBJ2-7, is NAGVMQNPRHLVRRRGQEARLRCSPMKGHSHVYWYRQLPEEGLKFMVYLQKENIIDESGMPKERFSAEFPKEGPSILRIQQVVRGDSAAYFCASSSTSGSLSSYEQYFGPGTRLTVT.